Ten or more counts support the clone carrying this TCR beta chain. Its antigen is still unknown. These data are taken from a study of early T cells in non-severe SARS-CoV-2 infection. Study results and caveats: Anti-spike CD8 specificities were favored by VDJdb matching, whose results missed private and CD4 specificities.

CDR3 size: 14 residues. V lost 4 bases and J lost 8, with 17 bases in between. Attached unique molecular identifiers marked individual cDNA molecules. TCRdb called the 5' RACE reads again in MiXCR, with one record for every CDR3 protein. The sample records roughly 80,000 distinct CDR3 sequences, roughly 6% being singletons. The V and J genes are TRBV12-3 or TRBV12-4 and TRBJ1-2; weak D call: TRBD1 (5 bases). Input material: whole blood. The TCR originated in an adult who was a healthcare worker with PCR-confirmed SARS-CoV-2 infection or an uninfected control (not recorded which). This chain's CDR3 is CASSYANRGMGYTF. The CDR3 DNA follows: TGTGCCAGCAGTTACGCTAATAGGGGTATGGGCTACACCTTC.